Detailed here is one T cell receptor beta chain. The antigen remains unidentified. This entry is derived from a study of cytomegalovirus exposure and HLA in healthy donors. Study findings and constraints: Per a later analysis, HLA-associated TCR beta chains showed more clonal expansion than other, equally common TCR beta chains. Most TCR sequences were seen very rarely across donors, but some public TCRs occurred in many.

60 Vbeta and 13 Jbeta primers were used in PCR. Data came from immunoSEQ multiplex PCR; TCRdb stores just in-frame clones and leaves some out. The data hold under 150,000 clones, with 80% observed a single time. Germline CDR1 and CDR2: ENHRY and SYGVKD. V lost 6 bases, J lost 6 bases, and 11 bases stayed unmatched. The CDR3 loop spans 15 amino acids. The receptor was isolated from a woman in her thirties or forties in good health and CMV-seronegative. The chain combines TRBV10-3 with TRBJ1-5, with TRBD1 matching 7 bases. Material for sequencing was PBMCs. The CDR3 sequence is CAISERTGSGQPQHF. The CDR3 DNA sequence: TGTGCCATCAGCGAGAGGACAGGTTCTGGTCAGCCCCAGCATTTT.